This TCR beta chain was profiled in a study of shared clonotypes between healthy human individuals. Study results and caveats: Non-shared clonotypes were found to have lower generation probabilities than the clonotypes that were shared by all four of the sorted-subset donors. Memory subsets had estimated richness that was generally smaller than that of naive subsets.

On this clone: Its specificity is unknown.

The CDR3 has 15 amino acids. The J segment lost 5 bases and the V segment lost 6 bases, leaving 12 bases of the junction unmatched. Germline V CDR1 and CDR2: KGHSH, LQKENI. The authors distributed each subset's genomic DNA evenly over several immunoSEQ plates. Sequencing used immunoSEQ multiplex PCR; TCRdb keeps in-frame clones, though not all of them. The repertoire holds about 110,000 clones, 68% seen once, with roughly a quarter in the top ten. This clonotype was obtained from a woman in her 30s in good health. The specimen sequenced was memory CD8+ T cells sorted from blood. This sample's subset: CD45RO+ cells pooled with CCR7-negative TemRA cells. V usage is TRBV18 and J usage is TRBJ2-7; 8 bases agree with TRBD1. The DNA for the CDR3 is TGTGCCAGCTCGCCCGGGACAGGTTTCGTCCACGAGCAGTACTTC. Encoded protein: CASSPGTGFVHEQYF. Variable domain in full (rest from reference TRBV18 and TRBJ2-7): NAGVMQNPRHLVRRRGQEARLRCSPMKGHSHVYWYRQLPEEGLKFMVYLQKENIIDESGMPKERFSAEFPKEGPSILRIQQVVRGDSAAYFCASSPGTGFVHEQYFGPGTRLTVT.